Below are 20 T cell receptor beta chains sequenced from a single sample in a study of CD8 T cells in ankylosing spondylitis (dated by TCRdb to 2016 to 2017). Broad study findings and their caveats: A TCR beta motif made up of several highly homologous amino acid variants appeared to be characteristic of blood from ankylosing spondylitis patients.

Library method: 5' RACE. Sequenced using an Illumina HiSeq 2500. The public reads were run again by TCRdb, first through fastp at Q25 and then through MiXCR, and only productive beta chains were kept. Each entry merges the rows of one CDR3 protein and shows their most common DNA and genes. The table for this sample lists about 220,000 distinct CDR3 sequences; approximately 20% of them were counted only once. The leading ten clones occupy 40% to 50% of the sample. For these receptors, no antigen is known. Sequenced material: blood, either unsorted or a sorted T cell fraction (not recorded which). These receptors all come from a male donor with ankylosing spondylitis.

This clonotype was seen a handful of times. The chain employs TRBV7-3 and TRBJ2-1; either TRBD1 or TRBD2 may fit D (6 bases each). V gave up 3 bases and J gave up 5 bases, with 14 bases separating them. From germline, CDR1 is SGHTA and CDR2 FQGTGA. The CDR3 extends over 15 amino acids. The CDR3 DNA is TGTGCCAGCAGCTTCTTTCCGGGGGCCAACAATGAGCAGTTCTTC. Amino acid sequence: CASSFFPGANNEQFF.

This clonotype showed up many times. The chain uses TRBV4-1 and TRBJ2-1; a weak D match, TRBD2 (6 bases). The V and J ends lost 1 base and 9 bases respectively, with 7 bases between them. Germline V gene sequence: CDR1 MGHRA, CDR2 YSYEKL. The CDR3 is 12 amino acids. CDR3 sequence reads: CASSQVEGEQFF. The CDR3 DNA reads TGCGCCAGCAGCCAAGTGGAGGGTGAGCAGTTCTTC.

This rearrangement joins TRBV20-1 to TRBJ2-7; the D gene is possibly TRBD1 (5 bases). The CDR3 runs 13 residues. Germline V gene data show CDR1 as DFQATT and CDR2 as SNEGSKA (reference sequence). Trimming took 6 bases from V and 2 from J, leaving 14 bases between them. CDR3 coding DNA: TGCAGTGCCCGACCAGACAGCACCTACGAGCAGTACTTC. Protein: CSARPDSTYEQYF.

This clonotype has at least ten counts. The chain combines TRBV12-3 or TRBV12-4 with TRBJ2-2; TRBD1 might be the D (5 bases). Trimming stripped 5 bases from V and 4 bases from J, with 5 bases between. The CDR3 consists of 12 residues. The CDR3 is CASSQGTGELFF. CDR3 nucleotides: TGTGCCAGCAGTCAGGGCACCGGGGAGCTGTTTTTT.

With regard to this clonotype: The junction does not match germline at one end; this may be a read error. The genes are TRBV7-7 and TRBJ2-7, with TRBD2 as a possible D gene (6 bases). The CDR3 is 15 amino acids. The germline V gene encodes CDR1 SSHAT and CDR2 FNYEAQ (reference sequence). CDR3 protein: CASSLRAGSSYEQYF. The CDR3, as DNA: TGTGCTAGCAGCTTAAGGGCGGGGAGCTCCTACGAGCAGTACTTC.

The chain joins TRBV28 to TRBJ2-1; 9 bases line up with TRBD1. The ends lost 4 bases at V and 6 bases at J; junction bases unmatched: 10. The CDR3 has 16 amino acids. The germline V gene encodes CDR1 MDHEN and CDR2 SYDVKM. CDR3 amino acids: CASSWARTGAFNEQFF. CDR3 bases: TGTGCCAGCAGTTGGGCCCGGACAGGGGCCTTCAATGAGCAGTTCTTC.

The chain employs TRBV18 and TRBJ1-1, with no clear D. This CDR3 contains 13 residues. The V end was cut by 3 bases, the J end by 1 base, with 6 bases between. Germline assignment: CDR1 KGHSH and CDR2 LQKENI. The CDR3 here is CASSPGENTEAFF. CDR3 nucleotide sequence: TGTGCCAGCTCACCGGGCGAGAACACTGAAGCTTTCTTT. The full variable domain, with the rest looked up from reference TRBV18 and TRBJ1-1, is NAGVMQNPRHLVRRRGQEARLRCSPMKGHSHVYWYRQLPEEGLKFMVYLQKENIIDESGMPKERFSAEFPKEGPSILRIQQVVRGDSAAYFCASSPGENTEAFFGQGTRLTVV.

The genes are TRBV19 and TRBJ1-1, with D unresolved. Germline lookup yields CDR1 LNHDA and CDR2 SQIVND (reference sequence). CDR3 length: 16 amino acids. With 7 bases removed from V and 1 base from J, the gap between germline ends came to 19 bases. CDR3 nucleotides: TGTGCCAGTACCCGATTAGCGCAGATACCGAACACTGAAGCTTTCTTT. Protein: CASTRLAQIPNTEAFF.

The genes are TRBV11-2 and TRBJ2-7; D perhaps matches TRBD1 (6 bases). The CDR3 contains 13 residues. The germline V and J ends were trimmed by 5 bases and 1 base, with 9 bases remaining between them. Germline lookup yields CDR1 SGHAT and CDR2 FQNNGV. CDR3 region: CASSTQGSYEQYF. CDR3 in DNA: TGTGCCAGCAGCACACAGGGTTCCTACGAGCAGTACTTC.

This clonotype occurred a few times. The chain combines TRBV20-1 with TRBJ2-7; 7 bases map to TRBD1. Germline values: CDR1 DFQATT, CDR2 SNEGSKA (reference sequence). V was pared by 6 bases and J by 2 bases, with 7 bases of the junction left unmatched. CDR3 length: 13 residues. The CDR3 DNA reads as TGCAGTGCGATGACAGGGAGACCCTACGAGCAGTACTTC. It translates to CSAMTGRPYEQYF.

The chain has TRBV11-2 and TRBJ2-1; D is unresolved. The CDR3 is 17 amino acids. Germline-derived CDR1 and CDR2 are SGHAT and FQNNGV. V was shortened by 1 base and J by 2 bases, with 15 bases between the two germline ends. The chain's CDR3 is CASSLGRLAVAYNEQFF. Written as DNA, the CDR3 is TGTGCCAGCAGCTTAGGGCGGTTGGCGGTAGCCTACAATGAGCAGTTCTTC.

This clonotype has a handful of counts. The rearrangement joins TRBV20-1 to TRBJ2-1; TRBD1 matches 7 bases. V dropped 0 bases and J dropped 4; count of bases not matched to a gene: 9. The CDR3 loop spans 16 amino acids. In germline, CDR1 is DFQATT, CDR2 SNEGSKA (reference sequence). CDR3 bases: TGCAGTGCTAGAGATATTGTGGGGACAGCATACAATGAGCAGTTCTTC. Translated, it gives CSARDIVGTAYNEQFF.

This clonotype was observed a few times. The chain employs TRBV3-1 and TRBJ2-3, with 10 bases fitting TRBD2. V trimming: 4 bases; J trimming: 6 bases; junction bases outside the gene matches: 10. Germline CDR1 LGHDT, CDR2 YNNKEL (reference sequence). The length of the CDR3 is 16 residues. The CDR3 loop is CASSPFGSGRADTQYF. CDR3 nucleotide sequence: TGTGCCAGCAGCCCCTTCGGGAGCGGGAGGGCGGATACGCAGTATTTT.

This clonotype has ten or more counts. The chain carries TRBV12-3 or TRBV12-4 and TRBJ2-3; D is undetermined. Trimming cost V 5 bases and J 2 bases, with 5 bases left between them. This CDR3 has 12 residues. Here the CDR3 reads CASSQVTDTQYF. The DNA for the CDR3 is TGTGCCAGCAGTCAAGTCACAGATACGCAGTATTTT.

This clonotype was observed a handful of times. CDR3 amino acids: CASSQEWGIEAFF. CDR3 nucleotides: TGCGCCAGCAGCCAAGAGTGGGGAATTGAAGCTTTCTTT. The chain employs TRBV4-1 and TRBJ1-1; D call uncertain. V was pared by 0 bases and J by 7 bases, with 9 bases between. Per the germline V gene, CDR1 is MGHRA and CDR2 is YSYEKL. The CDR3 spans 13 residues.

This clonotype came up a few times. The chain uses TRBV2 and TRBJ1-5; D not certain. The CDR3 runs 15 residues. Germline V lookup: CDR1 SNHLY, CDR2 FYNNEI. V lost 2 bases, J lost 0 bases, and 8 bases lay in between. The CDR3 DNA reads as TGTGCCAGCAGTGAATCGGACTATAGCAATCAGCCCCAGCATTTT. Translating it yields CASSESDYSNQPQHF. Drawing the rest from reference TRBV2 and TRBJ1-5, the complete variable domain is EPEVTQTPSHQVTQMGQEVILRCVPISNHLYFYWYRQILGQKVEFLVSFYNNEISEKSEIFDDQFSVERPDGSNFTLKIRSTKLEDSAMYFCASSESDYSNQPQHFGDGTRLSIL.

This clonotype was observed a few times. The rearrangement uses TRBV9 and TRBJ1-1; D gene unclear. The V gene's germline CDR1 is SGDLS and CDR2 YYNGEE. CDR3 length: 14 amino acids. The V and J ends lost 3 bases and 5 bases respectively, with 14 bases between them. The CDR3 protein is CASSDGPVGTEAFF. The CDR3 bases are TGTGCCAGCAGCGATGGTCCCGTGGGAACTGAAGCTTTCTTT. Drawing the rest from reference TRBV9 and TRBJ1-1, the complete variable domain is DSGVTQTPKHLITATGQRVTLRCSPRSGDLSVYWYQQSLDQGLQFLIQYYNGEERAKGNILERFSAQQFPDLHSELNLSSLELGDSALYFCASSDGPVGTEAFFGQGTRLTVV.

Note on this clonotype: This may stem from a read error, because a much larger clone lies one nucleotide away. J is TRBJ1-1 and V is TRBV12-3 or TRBV12-4, with D maybe TRBD1 (6 bases). The CDR3 spans 15 residues. Trimming took 4 bases from V and 2 from J, leaving 14 bases between them. The DNA of the CDR3 is TGTGCCAGCAGTTCTACAGGGAGGGGAAACACTGAAGCTTTCTTT. Encoded protein: CASSSTGRGNTEAFF.

This clonotype was detected many times. V usage is TRBV29-1 and J usage is TRBJ2-1, with no clear D. This CDR3 spans 11 amino acids. Trimming stripped 2 bases from V and 5 bases from J, with 4 bases between. The germline CDR1 and CDR2 sequences are SQVTM and ANQGSEA. CDR3 DNA: TGCAGCGTTGAATCCCACAATGAGCAGTTCTTC. Amino acids: CSVESHNEQFF.

This clonotype came up many times. The rearrangement joins TRBV24-1 to TRBJ2-1, with a weak D call TRBD1 (5 bases). V was clipped by 4 bases and J by 3 bases, with 9 bases between them. The germline V gene has CDR1 KGHDR and CDR2 SFDVKD. The CDR3 extends over 14 amino acids. The CDR3 here is CATSDYDSYNEQFF. CDR3 DNA: TGTGCCACCAGTGACTACGACAGCTACAATGAGCAGTTCTTC.